The clone carrying this T cell receptor beta chain was observed a handful of times. CDR1 and CDR2 from the germline V gene are MGHDK and SYGVNS. The CDR3 has 15 amino acids. V lost 6 bases to trimming and J lost 0 bases, with 14 bases between them. The sample originates from a study of type 1 and type 2 diabetes patients. Turning to the study itself: Donors were type 1 diabetes, type 2 diabetes, or nondiabetic controls.

Diabetic patients met standard criteria for type 1 or type 2 diabetes. Amplification started from genomic DNA. Amplification of the beta chain CDR3 used 30 forward and 13 reverse multiplex primers. TCRdb independently ran MiXCR on the multiplex PCR reads; one entry per CDR3 protein. The data show 270,000 or so distinct CDR3 sequences, 40% to 50% seen once. The sample was peripheral blood mononuclear cells (PBMCs). The source of this sequence is a man aged 18 to 30 with type 2 diabetes. The V and J genes are TRBV25-1 and TRBJ1-1; D might be TRBD1 (6 bases). The CDR3 here is CASRDPGGLNTEAFF. The CDR3 DNA reads TGTGCCAGCAGGGACCCGGGGGGGCTGAACACTGAAGCTTTCTTT.